The clone carrying this TCR beta chain was seen once. The antigen is not known. One junction end does not reproduce the germline sequence, and a read error may be involved. These data originate in a study of CD8+CD57+ T cells in acquired aplastic anemia. Regarding the study as a whole: Roughly 31 CD8+ CDR3 sequences occurred in both the patients and the controls. Controls did not differ significantly from patients in CD8+ Simpson's diversity.

TCR beta VDJ and CDR3 were profiled, and genomic DNA was the template. One entry per CDR3 protein, called by TCRdb with MiXCR from the reads. In the table there are roughly 190,000 distinct CDR3 sequences, less than 60% of which are singletons. The patients chosen for sequencing had shown expansion of CD8+CD57+ cells (detected by flow cytometry). The CDR3 covers 11 residues. The receptor's source is a human donor with aplastic anemia. Sequenced material: sorted CD4+, CD8+, or CD8+CD57+ T cells (not recorded which) from PBMCs. V is TRBV12-3 or TRBV12-4 and J is TRBJ2-4, with 8 bases matching TRBD1. CDR3 bases: TGTGCCAGCAGTTTGGGAGGACAGGGACTCTTC. The encoded protein is CASSLGGQGLF.